This TCR beta chain was captured in a study of T cells in Graves' hyperthyroidism and ophthalmopathy. Germline lookup yields CDR1 DFQATT and CDR2 SNEGSKA (reference sequence). The CDR3 has 13 amino acids. The J segment lost 10 bases and the V segment lost 6 bases, leaving 13 bases of the junction unmatched. TCR beta CDR3 regions were amplified from RNA. TCR CDR3 regions were first amplified by RT-PCR with HTBI primers. Each CDR3 protein gets one entry after TCRdb re-called the multiplex PCR reads with MiXCR. The table has 350,000 or so distinct CDR3 sequences, 15% to 20% seen once. The TCR sequence derives from a woman between 50 and 59 years old with Graves' hyperthyroidism. V gene TRBV20-1 combines with J gene TRBJ1-1; TRBD1 matches at 8 bases. The sequenced sample consisted of blood. In nucleotides, the CDR3 is TGCAGTGCGCCATTACAGGGGGAGAGATTAGCTTTCTTT. Protein sequence: CSAPLQGERLAFF.